The next 27 T cell receptor beta chains were all read from a single sample in a study of blood T cells in healthy people across ages. The authors ran a second PCR of about 6 to 11 cycles using a sample-barcoded 5' primer and a J-beta primer mix. From the 5' RACE reads, TCRdb called clonotypes with MiXCR, one entry per CDR3 protein. The sample carries about 800,000 distinct CDR3 sequences, about half recorded once. Material: blood. The source of these receptors is a man of 80 years or more in good health.

The chain carries TRBV6-4 and TRBJ2-1; D is unresolved. The last part of the DNA fits TRBJ2-7 better; the J call may be wrong. CDR1 is MRHNA and CDR2 is SNTAGT in the germline V gene. This CDR3 comprises 15 residues. In nucleotides, the CDR3 is TGTGCCAGCAAAAAAACTGAAGGACCGTACAATGAGCAGTACTTC. This encodes CASKKTEGPYNEQYF.

The V and J genes are TRBV29-1 and TRBJ2-1; 7 positions agree with TRBD2. V shed 4 bases and J 4 bases; nucleotides not matched to a gene: 13. Germline-derived CDR1 and CDR2 are SQVTM and ANQGSEA. This CDR3 contains 16 residues. The CDR3 sequence is CSVVEGGLVGYNEQFF. The CDR3 bases are TGCAGCGTTGTGGAGGGCGGACTAGTGGGGTACAATGAGCAGTTCTTC.

The table lists this clonotype with many counts. The chain combines TRBV29-1 with TRBJ2-3; TRBD1 matches at 9 bases. V trimming: 6 bases; J trimming: 2 bases; junction bases outside the gene matches: 3. Germline V lookup: CDR1 SQVTM, CDR2 ANQGSEA. CDR3 size: 13 residues. CDR3 coding DNA: TGCAGCGTGGGGACAGGGCTCACAGATACGCAGTATTTT. Amino acids: CSVGTGLTDTQYF.

This clonotype was observed a single time. V usage is TRBV12-3 or TRBV12-4 and J usage is TRBJ1-5, with D perhaps TRBD1 (5 bases). The CDR3 extends over 12 amino acids. V dropped 9 bases and J dropped 1 base, with 7 bases sitting between them. This CDR3 is CASGASNQPQHF. Here the CDR3 DNA reads TGTGCCAGTGGGGCAAGCAATCAGCCCCAGCATTTT.

The V gene is TRBV6-5, the J gene TRBJ2-1; tentative D call: TRBD2 (5 bases). CDR3 length: 14 amino acids. Per the germline V gene, CDR1 is MNHEY and CDR2 is SVGAGI. The V and J ends lost 7 bases and 2 bases respectively, with 12 bases between them. The CDR3 sequence is CASTVGGTYNEQFF. The CDR3 coding sequence is TGTGCCAGCACCGTTGGAGGAACCTACAATGAGCAGTTCTTC.

V usage is TRBV7-9 and J usage is TRBJ1-1; unclear D gene. Trimming removed 1 base from V and 10 bases from J, with 16 bases in between. The CDR3 has 14 amino acids. Germline V gives CDR1 SEHNR, CDR2 FQNEAQ (reference sequence). The CDR3 region has the DNA TGTGCCAGCAGCTTAGTAGGCCGGGATGCTGGAGCTTTCTTT. As protein: CASSLVGRDAGAFF.

The table lists this clonotype with many counts. The gene calls are TRBV15 and TRBJ2-7; D gene uncertain. The germline V gene encodes CDR1 LNHNV and CDR2 YYDKDF (reference sequence). The CDR3 contains 15 residues. Trimming stripped 0 bases from V and 7 bases from J, with 16 bases between. The DNA of the CDR3 is TGTGCCACCAGCAGAGATGTGATAGACGGAAATGAGCAGTACTTC. Its translation: CATSRDVIDGNEQYF.

In its sample, this clonotype was seen a few times. The chain joins TRBV5-1 to TRBJ2-7, with 10 positions matching TRBD1. The CDR3 has 15 amino acids. V was clipped by 4 bases and J by 4 bases; unmatched bases: 8. Germline V CDR1 and CDR2: SGHRS, YFSETQ. This chain's CDR3 is CASSQRDRGEYEQYF. The CDR3 bases are TGCGCCAGCAGCCAACGGGACAGGGGAGAGTACGAGCAGTACTTC. The complete variable domain, with remaining parts taken from reference TRBV5-1 and TRBJ2-7, reads KAGVTQTPRYLIKTRGQQVTLSCSPISGHRSVSWYQQTPGQGLQFLFEYFSETQRNKGNFPGRFSGRQFSNSRSEMNVSTLELGDSALYLCASSQRDRGEYEQYFGPGTRLTVT.

J is TRBJ2-7 and V is TRBV9; 8 nucleotides match TRBD2. The CDR3 has 15 amino acids. Germline V gene lookup returns CDR1 SGDLS and CDR2 YYNGEE. V shed 0 bases and J 2 bases; nucleotides not matched to a gene: 4. The CDR3 DNA sequence: TGTGCCAGCAGCGTAGGAGTCGGGGGGGCCTACGAGCAGTACTTC. It is translated as CASSVGVGGAYEQYF. Combining the CDR3 with reference TRBV9 and TRBJ2-7 gives the whole variable domain DSGVTQTPKHLITATGQRVTLRCSPRSGDLSVYWYQQSLDQGLQFLIQYYNGEERAKGNILERFSAQQFPDLHSELNLSSLELGDSALYFCASSVGVGGAYEQYFGPGTRLTVT.

This chain connects TRBV7-8 to TRBJ2-5, with 7 positions matching TRBD2. CDR3 length: 15 residues. The ends lost 2 bases at V and 9 bases at J; junction bases unmatched: 12. Germline CDR1 is SGHVS and CDR2 is FQNEAQ. The CDR3 loop is CASSLNLAVLMAQYF. Here the CDR3 DNA reads TGTGCCAGCAGCTTAAATCTAGCGGTCCTTATGGCCCAGTACTTC.

V is TRBV19 and J is TRBJ2-5; TRBD1 is a possible D gene (6 bases). The closer fit of TRBJ2-7 to the DNA end suggests the J call may be wrong. CDR3 length: 13 amino acids. CDR1 and CDR2 from the germline V gene are LNHDA and SQIVND (reference sequence). CDR3 sequence reads: CASSTLQGYEQYF. CDR3 bases: TGTGCCAGTAGTACCTTACAGGGTTACGAGCAGTACTTC.

This sequence joins TRBV7-3 and TRBJ2-3; D uncertain. Germline loops: CDR1 SGHTA, CDR2 FQGTGA. The V end lost 5 bases, the J end lost 3 bases, and 9 bases lay between the germline ends. This CDR3 contains 13 residues. CDR3 bases: TGTGCCAGCAGCGTATCATGGACAGATACGCAGTATTTT. Protein: CASSVSWTDTQYF.

This rearrangement joins TRBV6-5 to TRBJ2-3, with D perhaps given as TRBD1 or TRBD2 (5 bases each). Germline V lookup: CDR1 MNHEY, CDR2 SVGAGI. V was pared by 2 bases and J by 4 bases, with 13 bases between. CDR3 length: 15 residues. This CDR3 is CASSYRGARADTQYF. The CDR3 DNA is TGTGCCAGCAGTTACCGAGGGGCAAGGGCAGATACGCAGTATTTT.

This clonotype was recorded only once. The chain recombines TRBV6-1 with TRBJ1-1; TRBD1 agrees at 7 bases. The CDR3 has 13 amino acids. Germline loops: CDR1 MNHNS, CDR2 SASEGT. V lost 3 bases, J lost 8 bases, and 6 bases stayed unmatched. The CDR3 DNA follows: TGTGCCAGCAGTGATCCGGGACAGAGCGAAGCTTTCTTT. Its translation is CASSDPGQSEAFF.

The genes are TRBV27 and TRBJ2-1; no definite D call. The CDR3 is made up of 15 amino acids. Germline V gene sequence: CDR1 MNHEY, CDR2 SMNVEV (reference sequence). Trimming cost V 2 bases and J 5 bases, with 13 bases left between them. The CDR3 protein is CASSLRFSDNNEQFF. CDR3 sequence (DNA): TGTGCCAGCAGTTTAAGGTTTTCAGATAACAATGAGCAGTTCTTC.

For this clonotype: Sequence at one end of the junction differs from germline and may be a read error. In DNA form, the CDR3 reads TGCGCCGGCAGCGCCCTAGGGGCGGACTATGGCTACACCTTC. Its translation is CAGSALGADYGYTF. The chain uses TRBV5-1 and TRBJ1-2; tentatively, D is TRBD1 (5 bases). This CDR3 is built from 14 residues. CDR1 is SGHRS and CDR2 is YFSETQ in the germline V gene.

This chain links TRBV29-1 with TRBJ2-7; no reliable D call. The CDR3 consists of 11 residues. V was cut by 7 bases and J by 7 bases, with 14 bases left in between. Germline V gives CDR1 SQVTM, CDR2 ANQGSEA. The CDR3 loop reads CSAPDGPEQYF. The CDR3 DNA reads TGCAGCGCCCCGGACGGGCCGGAGCAGTACTTC.

The V and J genes are TRBV7-2 and TRBJ1-3; the D gene is possibly TRBD1 (6 bases). The V and J ends lost 3 bases and 0 bases respectively, with 9 bases between them. CDR1 SGHTA and CDR2 FQGNSA come from the germline V gene. CDR3 size: 15 residues. CDR3 sequence: CASSLQGGSGNTIYF. In DNA form, the CDR3 reads TGTGCCAGCAGCTTGCAAGGGGGCTCTGGAAACACCATATATTTT.

V and J are TRBV7-9 and TRBJ2-3, with D perhaps TRBD2 (7 bases). Germline-derived CDR1 and CDR2 are SEHNR and FQNEAQ (reference sequence). V lost 5 bases to trimming and J lost 1 base, with 16 bases between them. The CDR3 spans 16 residues. CDR3 nucleotide sequence: TGTGCCAGCAGCCCAAGGGGGGGGCTTGGCACAGATACGCAGTATTTT. It translates to CASSPRGGLGTDTQYF.

J is TRBJ2-5 and V is TRBV18, with 11 positions matching TRBD1. CDR1 and CDR2 from the germline V gene are KGHSH and LQKENI. Trimming took 6 bases from V and 11 from J; bases not matched to a gene: 20. The CDR3 has 17 amino acids. CDR3 region: CASSPTPGTGGLHEQYF. The DNA for the CDR3 is TGTGCCAGCTCTCCGACCCCCGGGACAGGGGGGCTCCATGAGCAGTACTTC.

The V gene is TRBV12-3 or TRBV12-4, the J gene TRBJ2-6; no clear D gene. The CDR3 totals 13 residues. The V end was cut by 6 bases, the J end by 6 bases, with 9 bases between. Here the CDR3 reads CASSDREANVLTF. As DNA, the CDR3 is TGTGCCAGCAGCGATAGAGAGGCCAACGTCCTGACTTTC.

This clonotype occurred many times. The CDR3, as DNA: TGTGCCAGCAGCCTGGACAGGGACAATGATCGCTACACCTTC. Encoded protein: CASSLDRDNDRYTF. The gene calls are TRBV5-6 and TRBJ1-2, with TRBD1 matching over 8 bases. The CDR3 loop spans 14 amino acids. V was clipped by 4 bases and J by 9 bases; unmatched bases: 11. CDR1 is SGHDT, CDR2 YYEEEE, per germline. Combining the CDR3 with reference TRBV5-6 and TRBJ1-2 gives the whole variable domain DAGVTQSPTHLIKTRGQQVTLRCSPKSGHDTVSWYQQALGQGPQFIFQYYEEEERQRGNFPDRFSGHQFPNYSSELNVNALLLGDSALYLCASSLDRDNDRYTFGSGTRLTVV.

V gene TRBV5-1 combines with J gene TRBJ2-7; possibly TRBD1 or TRBD2 for D (6 bases each). The CDR3 loop spans 15 amino acids. In germline, CDR1 is SGHRS, CDR2 YFSETQ. Between the trimmed V and J ends, which lost 0 bases and 4 bases, there was a span of 14 bases. The CDR3 loop is CASSLDPGAGYEQYF. CDR3 sequence (DNA): TGCGCCAGCAGCTTGGATCCAGGGGCGGGATACGAGCAGTACTTC. The full variable domain, its missing parts supplied by reference TRBV5-1 and TRBJ2-7, is KAGVTQTPRYLIKTRGQQVTLSCSPISGHRSVSWYQQTPGQGLQFLFEYFSETQRNKGNFPGRFSGRQFSNSRSEMNVSTLELGDSALYLCASSLDPGAGYEQYFGPGTRLTVT.

The chain has TRBV7-2 and TRBJ2-3; TRBD2 aligns across 13 bases. The CDR3 totals 15 residues. Germline V gene sequence: CDR1 SGHTA, CDR2 FQGNSA. V dropped 9 bases and J dropped 0; count of bases not matched to a gene: 3. CDR3 residues: CASTSGRVSTDTQYF. The CDR3 nucleotides are TGTGCCAGTACTAGCGGGAGGGTGAGCACAGATACGCAGTATTTT. Full variable domain (rest looked up from reference TRBV7-2 and TRBJ2-3): GAGVSQSPSNKVTEKGKDVELRCDPISGHTALYWYRQSLGQGLEFLIYFQGNSAPDKSGLPSDRFSAERTGGSVSTLTIQRTQQEDSAVYLCASTSGRVSTDTQYFGPGTRLTVL.

This clonotype occurred a few times. The chain's CDR3 is CASSPPSVGADTQYF. CDR3 in DNA: TGTGCCAGCAGCCCCCCCAGCGTAGGGGCTGATACGCAGTATTTT. The chain links TRBV7-3 to TRBJ2-3; D is perhaps TRBD1 (5 bases). The germline CDR1 and CDR2 sequences are SGHTA and FQGTGA. V lost 5 bases and J lost 6, with 18 bases in between. This CDR3 has 15 amino acids.

This clonotype has a handful of counts. This chain links TRBV6-2 or TRBV6-3 with TRBJ1-2, with 7 bases aligning to TRBD1. V lost 6 bases, J lost 4 bases, and 8 bases stayed unmatched. The CDR3 spans 14 residues. CDR1 MNHEY and CDR2 SVGEGT come from the germline V gene. CDR3 region: CASSPGQSIYGYTF. The CDR3 DNA sequence: TGTGCCAGCAGCCCGGGACAGAGCATCTATGGCTACACCTTC.

This sequence joins TRBV12-3 or TRBV12-4 and TRBJ2-5, with 12 positions matching TRBD2. The junction had 4 bases not matched to a gene; V was cut back by 4 bases and J by 1 base. This CDR3 comprises 16 residues. The CDR3 loop is CASSSGLAGIQETQYF. The CDR3 nucleotides read TGTGCCAGCAGTTCAGGACTAGCGGGAATCCAAGAGACCCAGTACTTC.